The 14 T cell receptor beta chains listed next were all sequenced from one sample in a study of shared clonotypes between healthy human individuals. Measured with immunoSEQ multiplex PCR; TCRdb has only the in-frame clones, and not every one. The sample consists of 740,000 or so clones, approximately 73% of them appearing once. Material for sequencing was memory CD4+ T cells sorted from blood. Subset noted: CD45RA-negative fraction. The receptors stem from a woman in her 30s in good health.

V usage is TRBV5-6 and J usage is TRBJ2-3; D is perhaps TRBD1 (5 bases). V lost 2 bases and J lost 6, with 13 bases in between. The CDR3 extends over 14 amino acids. CDR1 is SGHDT, CDR2 YYEEEE, per germline. This CDR3 is CASSLGQGRDTQYF. The CDR3 bases are TGTGCCAGCAGCTTAGGGCAGGGTAGGGATACGCAGTATTTT.

The chain employs TRBV30 and TRBJ1-2, with 9 bases matching TRBD1. The CDR3 loop spans 17 amino acids. The trim removed 0 bases at V and 2 bases at J, leaving 10 bases unmatched. Per germline, CDR1 GTSNPN and CDR2 SVGIG (reference sequence). The CDR3, as DNA: TGTGCCTGGAGTGTACGGCGACAGGGGGTCCTAAACTATGGCTACACCTTC. Translation gives CAWSVRRQGVLNYGYTF.

This clone was seen a handful of times. The V call is TRBV9, the J call TRBJ2-7, with TRBD2 as a possible D gene (6 bases). V gave up 4 bases and J gave up 4 bases, with 15 bases separating them. The V gene's germline CDR1 is SGDLS and CDR2 YYNGEE. There are 14 residues in the CDR3. CDR3 protein: CASSSPGVGYEQYF. CDR3 bases: TGTGCCAGCAGCAGCCCGGGAGTTGGGTACGAGCAGTACTTC.

The V gene is TRBV4-1, the J gene TRBJ1-4; TRBD1 aligns across 7 bases. This CDR3 spans 15 amino acids. With V trimmed by 4 bases and J by 6 bases, 8 bases remained unmatched. Germline-derived CDR1 and CDR2 are MGHRA and YSYEKL. This CDR3 is CASSLTGEGDEKLFF. CDR3 nucleotide sequence: TGCGCCAGCAGCCTCACAGGGGAGGGTGATGAAAAACTGTTTTTT.

This clone is a singleton in its sample. J is TRBJ2-7 and V is TRBV28; TRBD1 aligns across 12 bases. The germline gives CDR1 MDHEN, CDR2 SYDVKM. This CDR3 contains 14 residues. The ends lost 5 bases at V and 6 bases at J; junction bases unmatched: 5. CDR3 protein: CASSIGTGGFEQYF. CDR3 DNA sequence: TGTGCCAGCAGTATAGGGACAGGGGGCTTCGAGCAGTACTTC.

This clone has just one count. The rearrangement uses TRBV6-1 and TRBJ2-5; perhaps TRBD1 as D (6 bases). V was clipped by 3 bases and J by 3 bases, with 11 bases between them. The CDR3 consists of 14 residues. CDR1 and CDR2 from the germline V gene are MNHNS and SASEGT. The CDR3 spells CASSDVDREETQYF. CDR3 in DNA: TGTGCCAGCAGTGATGTGGACAGAGAAGAGACCCAGTACTTC.

This clone appeared once. The chain combines TRBV6-5 with TRBJ2-7; D is perhaps TRBD1 or TRBD2 (5 bases each). There are 14 residues in the CDR3. Between the trimmed V and J ends, which lost 8 bases and 0 bases, there was a span of 14 bases. Germline-derived CDR1 and CDR2 are MNHEY and SVGAGI. Here the CDR3 reads CASSRLGASYEQYF. CDR3 sequence (DNA): TGTGCCAGCTCGCGCCTCGGGGCCTCCTACGAGCAGTACTTC.

In its sample, this clone was seen once. The CDR3 here is CASSPPGTHTEAFF. The CDR3 DNA follows: TGTGCCAGCTCACCTCCCGGGACTCACACTGAAGCTTTCTTT. This rearrangement joins TRBV18 to TRBJ1-1, with D maybe TRBD1 (5 bases). The CDR3 has 14 amino acids. CDR1 is KGHSH, CDR2 LQKENI, per germline. V was pared by 3 bases and J by 3 bases, with 11 bases between.

The J gene is TRBJ2-5, the V gene TRBV5-4; 9 bases align to TRBD1. CDR3 size: 14 residues. Germline V CDR1 and CDR2: SGHNT, YYREEE (reference sequence). After removal of 0 bases from V and 5 bases from J, the junction contained 2 bases not matched to a gene. Here the CDR3 DNA reads TGTGCCAGCAGCTTGGAAGGACAGGGGGAGACCCAGTACTTC. This gives the protein CASSLEGQGETQYF.

This chain connects TRBV5-1 to TRBJ1-1; TRBD1 agrees at 9 bases. V was clipped by 3 bases and J by 5 bases; unmatched bases: 8. From germline, CDR1 is SGHRS and CDR2 YFSETQ. The CDR3 covers 15 residues. CDR3 loop: CASSSTDRGGTEAFF. Written as DNA, the CDR3 is TGCGCCAGCAGCTCGACGGACAGGGGTGGGACTGAAGCTTTCTTT. Complete variable domain (other parts from reference TRBV5-1 and TRBJ1-1): KAGVTQTPRYLIKTRGQQVTLSCSPISGHRSVSWYQQTPGQGLQFLFEYFSETQRNKGNFPGRFSGRQFSNSRSEMNVSTLELGDSALYLCASSSTDRGGTEAFFGQGTRLTVV.

This clone was seen a handful of times. The chain links TRBV5-4 to TRBJ2-1; 10 bases are shared with TRBD2. J lost 4 bases, V lost 4 bases, and 5 bases had no gene match. Germline V gives CDR1 SGHNT, CDR2 YYREEE (reference sequence). This CDR3 is 15 amino acids long. CDR3 DNA sequence: TGTGCCAGCAGCGCCTCTAGCGGGAGATACAATGAGCAGTTCTTC. This codes for CASSASSGRYNEQFF.

The rearrangement links TRBV19 to TRBJ1-2; D perhaps matches TRBD1 (6 bases). Germline V gene lookup returns CDR1 LNHDA and CDR2 SQIVND (reference sequence). This CDR3 has 15 amino acids. Trimming stripped 6 bases from V and 7 bases from J, with 21 bases between. The CDR3 sequence is CASRTTDSQSAGYTF. The CDR3 nucleotides are TGTGCCAGTAGGACAACGGACAGCCAGAGCGCTGGCTACACCTTC.

In DNA form, the CDR3 reads TGTGCCAGCAGTCGGGACCAGGGGGTGGTTCAGCCCCAGCATTTT. It encodes CASSRDQGVVQPQHF. J is TRBJ1-5 and V is TRBV2; the match to TRBD1 covers 7 bases. With V trimmed by 5 bases and J by 6 bases, 10 bases remained unmatched. The CDR3 is 15 residues long. Germline values: CDR1 SNHLY, CDR2 FYNNEI.

The V call is TRBV28, the J call TRBJ1-4, with D uncertain. Germline loops: CDR1 MDHEN, CDR2 SYDVKM. The CDR3 is 15 amino acids. Trimming stripped 5 bases from V and 0 bases from J, with 10 bases between. The CDR3 DNA is TGTGCCAGCAGTCTGACTGATGCAACTAATGAAAAACTGTTTTTT. Amino acids: CASSLTDATNEKLFF.